These T cell receptor beta chains were read from a single sample in a study of T-cell memory formation after mild COVID-19. TCRdb reprocessed the 5' RACE reads via MiXCR and lists one record per CDR3 protein. The repertoire holds about 58,000 distinct CDR3 sequences, with 25% to 30% as singletons. Source material: PBMCs or a T cell subset sorted from them (not recorded which). The source of these receptors is a man younger than 30 who had mild COVID-19 (a few samples of this study predate the infection). Cell type and time point are not known. Each CDR3 is given with its conserved first and last residue. Each record gives: D gene, clone size, J gene, V gene, CDR3 DNA, CDR3 protein. The D gene is left open where the match is weak. Clone sizes are given selectively: once, few, many, or a class where the clone is expanded.

.	many	TRBJ2-1	TRBV2	TGTGCCAGCAGTGACATAGCGGTCGAGTTGAATGAGCAGTTCTTC	CASSDIAVELNEQFF
TRBD1	.	TRBJ2-1	TRBV28	TGTGCCAGCAGCCCGGACAGGGGCCCTTACAATGAGCAGTTCTTC	CASSPDRGPYNEQFF
.	.	TRBJ2-3	TRBV4-1	TGCGCCAGCAGCCAACCGCCCTACGGCACAGATACGCAGTATTTT	CASSQPPYGTDTQYF
.	.	TRBJ2-1	TRBV6-2/TRBV6-3	TGTGCCTCGGGGAGCCCCGGTGAGCAGTTCTTC	CASGSPGEQFF
.	.	TRBJ2-1	TRBV6-2/TRBV6-3	TGTGCCAGCAGTTATCGGGGACTCGGTGTCAATGAGCAGTTCTTC	CASSYRGLGVNEQFF
TRBD1	once	TRBJ1-4	TRBV27	TGTGCCAGCAGTCTGCGCAGGGGGCATCCTAATGAAAAACTGTTTTTT	CASSLRRGHPNEKLFF
.	.	TRBJ2-7	TRBV5-1	TGCGCCAGCAGCTTGGCAGGGAGGTTGTTGGGCGAGCAGTACTTC	CASSLAGRLLGEQYF
.	few	TRBJ1-1	TRBV30	TGTGCCTGGGTGGGGGGGATGAAGGCTTTCTTT	CAWVGGMKAFF
.	few	TRBJ1-4	TRBV4-1	TGCGCCAGCAGCTCAGGGTCCGTTGAGGAACTGTTTTTT	CASSSGSVEELFF
.	few	TRBJ1-5	TRBV20-1	TGCAGTGCTAGAGCGGGAGCAGGCACTTATAGCAATCAGCCCCAGCATTTT	CSARAGAGTYSNQPQHF
TRBD1	few	TRBJ2-7	TRBV20-1	TGCAGTGCTACAACAGGGGGGTACGAGCAGTACTTC	CSATTGGYEQYF
TRBD2	few	TRBJ2-1	TRBV9	TGTGCCAGCAGCGTCACTAGCGGGGGGCTTAATGAGCAGTTCTTC	CASSVTSGGLNEQFF
.	.	TRBJ1-1	TRBV7-9	TGTGCCAGCAGCACGGTGGTACGGAACACTGAAGCTTTCTTT	CASSTVVRNTEAFF
.	.	TRBJ1-2	TRBV29-1	TGCAGCGTTGAAGTAGGAGGGGACGTGGGCTACACCTTC	CSVEVGGDVGYTF
TRBD2	.	TRBJ2-5	TRBV2	TGTGCCAGCAGCCCCGGACTAGCAGGGGAGACCCAGTACTTC	CASSPGLAGETQYF
TRBD1	many	TRBJ2-7	TRBV18	TGTGCCAGCTCATCGGACAGGGCCTACGAGCAGTACTTC	CASSSDRAYEQYF